The sample holds one count of the clone carrying this TCR beta chain. The target antigen is unknown. Treatment of the sample: oral pan-JAK inhibitor, 5-10 mg twice daily. Alopecia areata patients provided lesional scalp punch biopsies and peripheral blood. This CDR3 is 16 amino acids long. The V gene lost 5 bases and the J gene lost 0 bases, with 15 bases spanning the gap. Germline V gene data show CDR1 as PRHDT and CDR2 as FYEKMQ (reference sequence). Investigators isolated RNA and reverse transcribed it into cDNA to act as the sequencing template. Clones were sequenced by immunoSEQ multiplex PCR, and TCRdb holds only the in-frame ones, with some missing. The sample lists more than 200,000 clones; 64% were seen once. The sample originates from a study of CD8+ T cells in alopecia areata. Background on the study: By percentage of affected scalp area, the severity of treated patients was scored.

Study observations and caveats: Elevated clonality characterized lesional scalp relative to normal scalp, particularly in alopecia totalis/universalis. For patients receiving tofacitinib, scalp clonality and expanded CD8+ clones among the top 100 significantly decreased.

This specimen was CD4+ T cells sorted from blood, taken at week 4, from a patient treated with tofacitinib. This TCR was sampled from a human donor with alopecia areata. The chain employs TRBV13 and TRBJ2-3; maybe TRBD2 (5 bases). For the CDR3, the DNA is TGTGCCAGCAGCGGCAGTTCGGGGATAAGCACAGATACGCAGTATTTT. It codes for CASSGSSGISTDTQYF.